Each of the 4 T cell receptor beta chains below was sequenced from the same sample in a study of T cells in Graves' hyperthyroidism and ophthalmopathy. Researchers amplified the TCR beta CDR3 regions from RNA transcripts. First-round RT-PCR with HTBI primers amplified the TCR CDR3 region. MiXCR, run by TCRdb on the multiplex PCR reads, gives a single entry per CDR3 protein. The sample includes hundreds of thousands of distinct CDR3 sequences, under 15% seen only once; the top ten take approximately 13%. Input material: blood. All receptors derive from a man aged 18 to 30 with Graves' ophthalmopathy.

This clonotype came up many times. The rearrangement joins TRBV5-1 to TRBJ2-2, with a possible D match to TRBD1 (5 bases). The CDR3 has 15 amino acids. Germline CDR1 is SGHRS and CDR2 is YFSETQ. V dropped 0 bases and J dropped 2 bases, with 8 bases sitting between them. CDR3 protein: CASSLDRPNTGELFF. The DNA of the CDR3 is TGCGCCAGCAGCTTGGACAGGCCTAACACCGGGGAGCTGTTTTTT.

The V call is TRBV5-1, the J call TRBJ2-2, with D uncertain. Germline CDR1 SGHRS, CDR2 YFSETQ. This CDR3 region has 15 residues. Trimming took off 4 bases at V and 7 bases at J, with 17 bases between the two ends. In DNA, the CDR3 is TGCGCCAGCAGCCAAGGATCTGCAATAGGCGGGGAGCTGTTTTTT. Residues: CASSQGSAIGGELFF. Using reference TRBV5-1 and TRBJ2-2 for the parts outside the CDR3, the full variable domain is KAGVTQTPRYLIKTRGQQVTLSCSPISGHRSVSWYQQTPGQGLQFLFEYFSETQRNKGNFPGRFSGRQFSNSRSEMNVSTLELGDSALYLCASSQGSAIGGELFFGEGSRLTVL.

The sample holds a few counts of this clonotype. The V gene is TRBV11-2, the J gene TRBJ2-2; D not resolved. Germline V gene data show CDR1 as SGHAT and CDR2 as FQNNGV. V lost 7 bases and J lost 7, with 19 bases in between. This CDR3 contains 15 residues. The CDR3 DNA reads TGTGCCAGCACCGTCTCTGGGGAATTCAGCGGGGAGCTGTTTTTT. Protein product: CASTVSGEFSGELFF.

This sequence joins TRBV3-1 and TRBJ2-2; no clear D gene. Trimming shortened V by 1 base and J by 1 base, and 13 bases separated the two germline ends. This CDR3 has 17 residues. Germline values: CDR1 LGHDT, CDR2 YNNKEL (reference sequence). The CDR3 coding sequence is TGTGCCAGCAGCCAAGTGATTGGACGAGGGAACACCGGGGAGCTGTTTTTT. Protein: CASSQVIGRGNTGELFF.